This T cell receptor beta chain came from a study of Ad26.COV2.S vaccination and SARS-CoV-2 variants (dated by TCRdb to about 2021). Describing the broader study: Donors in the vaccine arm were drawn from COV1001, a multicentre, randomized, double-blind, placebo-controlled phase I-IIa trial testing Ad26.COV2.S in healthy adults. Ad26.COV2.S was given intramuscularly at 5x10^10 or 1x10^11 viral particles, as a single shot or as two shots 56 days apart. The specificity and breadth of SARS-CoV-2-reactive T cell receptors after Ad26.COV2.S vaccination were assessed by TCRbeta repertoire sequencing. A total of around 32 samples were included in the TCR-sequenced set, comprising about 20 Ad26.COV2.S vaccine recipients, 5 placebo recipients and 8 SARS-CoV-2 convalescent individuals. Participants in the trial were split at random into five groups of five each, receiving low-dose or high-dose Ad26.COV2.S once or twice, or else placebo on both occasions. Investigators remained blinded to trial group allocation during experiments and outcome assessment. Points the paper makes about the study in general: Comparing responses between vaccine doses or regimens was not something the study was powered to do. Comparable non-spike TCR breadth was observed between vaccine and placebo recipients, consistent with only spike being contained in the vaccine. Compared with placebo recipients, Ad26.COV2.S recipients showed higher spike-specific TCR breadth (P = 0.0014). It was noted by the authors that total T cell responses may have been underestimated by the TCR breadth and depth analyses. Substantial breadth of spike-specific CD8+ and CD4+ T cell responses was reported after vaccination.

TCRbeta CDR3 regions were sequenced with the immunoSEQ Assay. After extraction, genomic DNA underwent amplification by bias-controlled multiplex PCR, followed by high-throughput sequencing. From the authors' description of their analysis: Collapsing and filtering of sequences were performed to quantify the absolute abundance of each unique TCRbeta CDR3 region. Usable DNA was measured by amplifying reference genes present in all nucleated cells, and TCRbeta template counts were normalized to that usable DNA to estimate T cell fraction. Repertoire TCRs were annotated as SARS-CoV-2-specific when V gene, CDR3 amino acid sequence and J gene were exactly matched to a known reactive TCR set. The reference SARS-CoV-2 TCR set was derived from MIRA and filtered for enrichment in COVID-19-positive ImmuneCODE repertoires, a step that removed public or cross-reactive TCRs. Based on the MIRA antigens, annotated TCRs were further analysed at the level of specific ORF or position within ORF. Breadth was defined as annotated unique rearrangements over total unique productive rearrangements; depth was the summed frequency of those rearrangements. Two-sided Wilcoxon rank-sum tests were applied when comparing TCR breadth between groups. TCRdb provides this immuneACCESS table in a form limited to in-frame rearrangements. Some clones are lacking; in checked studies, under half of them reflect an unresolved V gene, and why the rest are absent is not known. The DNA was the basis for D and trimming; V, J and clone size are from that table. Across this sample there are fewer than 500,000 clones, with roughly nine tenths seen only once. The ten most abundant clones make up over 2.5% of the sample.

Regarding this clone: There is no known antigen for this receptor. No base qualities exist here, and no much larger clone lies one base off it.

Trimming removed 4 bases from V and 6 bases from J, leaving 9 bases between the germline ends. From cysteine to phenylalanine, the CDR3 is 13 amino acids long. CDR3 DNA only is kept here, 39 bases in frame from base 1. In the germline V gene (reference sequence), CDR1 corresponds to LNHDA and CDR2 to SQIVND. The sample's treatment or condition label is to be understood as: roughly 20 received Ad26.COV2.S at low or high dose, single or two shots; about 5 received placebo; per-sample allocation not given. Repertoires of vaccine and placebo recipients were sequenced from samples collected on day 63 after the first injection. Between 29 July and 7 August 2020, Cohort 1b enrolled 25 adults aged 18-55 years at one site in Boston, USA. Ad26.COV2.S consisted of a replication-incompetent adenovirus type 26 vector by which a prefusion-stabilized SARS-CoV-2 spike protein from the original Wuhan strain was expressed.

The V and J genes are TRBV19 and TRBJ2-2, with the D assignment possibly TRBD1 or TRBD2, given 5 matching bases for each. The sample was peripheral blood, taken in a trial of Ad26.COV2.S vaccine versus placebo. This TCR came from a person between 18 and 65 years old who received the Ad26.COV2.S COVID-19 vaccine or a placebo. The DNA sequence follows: TGTGCCAGTAGTAAGAGGGACGCCGGGGAGCTGTTTTTT. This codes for CASSKRDAGELFF.